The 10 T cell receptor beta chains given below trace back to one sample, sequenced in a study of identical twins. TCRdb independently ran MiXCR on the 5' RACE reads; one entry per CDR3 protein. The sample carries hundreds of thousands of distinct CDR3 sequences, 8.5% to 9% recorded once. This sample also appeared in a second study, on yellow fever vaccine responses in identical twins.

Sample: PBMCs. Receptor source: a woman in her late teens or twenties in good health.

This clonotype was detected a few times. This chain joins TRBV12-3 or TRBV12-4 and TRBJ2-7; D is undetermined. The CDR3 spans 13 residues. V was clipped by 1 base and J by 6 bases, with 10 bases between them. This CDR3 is CASSLGPQVEQYF. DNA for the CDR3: TGTGCCAGCAGTTTAGGGCCGCAGGTCGAGCAGTACTTC.

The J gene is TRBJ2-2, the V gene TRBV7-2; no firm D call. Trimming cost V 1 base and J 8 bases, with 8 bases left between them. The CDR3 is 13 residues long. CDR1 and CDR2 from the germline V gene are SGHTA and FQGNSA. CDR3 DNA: TGTGCCAGCAGCTTAGGGCCTGGTGGGGAGCTGTTTTTT. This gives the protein CASSLGPGGELFF.

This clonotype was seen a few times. In DNA, the CDR3 is TGCAGCGACTGGGAGGCTGGGCCCAACAATGAGCAGTTCTTC. Amino acid sequence: CSDWEAGPNNEQFF. This chain joins TRBV29-1 and TRBJ2-1, with a tentative D call TRBD2 (6 bases). Per the germline V gene, CDR1 is SQVTM and CDR2 is ANQGSEA. There are 14 residues in the CDR3. V was trimmed by 7 bases and J by 5 bases, leaving 18 bases between them.

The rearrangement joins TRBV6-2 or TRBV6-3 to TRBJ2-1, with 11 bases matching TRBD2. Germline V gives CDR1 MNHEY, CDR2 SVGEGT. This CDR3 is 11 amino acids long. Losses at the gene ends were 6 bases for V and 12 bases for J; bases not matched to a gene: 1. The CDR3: CASRLAGGQFF. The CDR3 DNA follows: TGTGCCAGCAGGCTAGCGGGGGGGCAGTTCTTC.

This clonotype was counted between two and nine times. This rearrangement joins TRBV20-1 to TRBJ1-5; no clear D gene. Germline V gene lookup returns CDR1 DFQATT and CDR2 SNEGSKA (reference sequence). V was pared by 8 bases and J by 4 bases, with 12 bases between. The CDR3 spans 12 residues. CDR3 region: CSIPALNQPQHF. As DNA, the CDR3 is TGCAGTATCCCGGCCCTAAATCAGCCCCAGCATTTT.

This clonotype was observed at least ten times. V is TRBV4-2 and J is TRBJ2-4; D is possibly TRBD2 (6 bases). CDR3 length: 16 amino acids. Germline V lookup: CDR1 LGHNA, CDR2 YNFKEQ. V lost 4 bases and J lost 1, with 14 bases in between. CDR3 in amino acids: CASSPVLGGAKNIQYF. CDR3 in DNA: TGTGCCAGCAGCCCCGTTCTGGGGGGTGCCAAAAACATTCAGTACTTC.

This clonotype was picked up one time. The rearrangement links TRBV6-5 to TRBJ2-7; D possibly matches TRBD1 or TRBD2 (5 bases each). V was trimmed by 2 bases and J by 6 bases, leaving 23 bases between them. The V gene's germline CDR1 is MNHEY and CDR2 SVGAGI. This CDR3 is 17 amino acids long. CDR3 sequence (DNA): TGTGCCAGCAGTTACGAAGGGGTCAGAGGGGTACACGGCGAGCAGTACTTC. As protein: CASSYEGVRGVHGEQYF.

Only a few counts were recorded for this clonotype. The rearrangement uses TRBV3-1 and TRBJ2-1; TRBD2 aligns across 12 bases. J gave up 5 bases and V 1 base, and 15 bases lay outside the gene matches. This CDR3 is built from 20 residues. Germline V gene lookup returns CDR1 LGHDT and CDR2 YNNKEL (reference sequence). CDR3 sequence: CASSQGGEQTSGSGNNEQFF. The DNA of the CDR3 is TGTGCCAGCAGCCAAGGGGGCGAACAGACTAGCGGGAGTGGTAACAATGAGCAGTTCTTC.

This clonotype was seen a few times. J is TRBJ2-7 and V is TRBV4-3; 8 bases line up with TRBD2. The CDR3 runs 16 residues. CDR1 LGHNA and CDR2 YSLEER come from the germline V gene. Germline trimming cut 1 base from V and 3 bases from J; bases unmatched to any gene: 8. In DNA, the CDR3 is TGCGCCAGCAGCCAAGGGGCGTATAGCGGGGTCTACGAGCAGTACTTC. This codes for CASSQGAYSGVYEQYF.

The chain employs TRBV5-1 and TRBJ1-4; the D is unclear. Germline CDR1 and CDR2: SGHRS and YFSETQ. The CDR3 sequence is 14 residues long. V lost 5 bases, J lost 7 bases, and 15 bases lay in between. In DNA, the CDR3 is TGCGCCAGCAGTTCGTTCAATCTAGGTGAAAAACTGTTTTTT. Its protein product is CASSSFNLGEKLFF.